Detailed here is one T cell receptor beta chain. This record belongs to a study of control samples from healthy donors and cancer patients. With V trimmed by 4 bases and J by 0 bases, 5 bases remained unmatched. CDR1 is SEHNR, CDR2 FQNEAQ, per germline (reference sequence). CDR3 size: 15 residues. The table came from immunoSEQ multiplex PCR; TCRdb's copy has only in-frame clones and leaves some out. The sample gives 84,000 or so clones, about nine tenths of which show up once; 17% is in the top ten. This sequence joins TRBV7-9 and TRBJ2-7; TRBD2 agrees at 8 bases. Sequencing used blood. The sequence came from a middle-aged man in good health. In nucleotides, the CDR3 is TGTGCCAGCAGCTCCAGACTAGCGATCTCCTACGAGCAGTACTTC. Its protein is CASSSRLAISYEQYF. Full variable domain (missing parts from reference TRBV7-9 and TRBJ2-7): DTGVSQNPRHKITKRGQNVTFRCDPISEHNRLYWYRQTLGQGPEFLTYFQNEAQLEKSRLLSDRFSAERPKGSFSTLEIQRTEQGDSAMYLCASSSRLAISYEQYFGPGTRLTVT.